This TCR beta chain appears in the sequencing data of a study of Tregs in tolerant kidney transplant recipients. Profiling relied on immunoSEQ multiplex PCR, and the TCRdb table lists in-frame clones only, not all of them. This sample has around 50,000 clones, with around four fifths found just once. Unstimulated Tregs (CD4+CD25+CD127-) and CD4+CD25- non-Tregs were sorted from PBMCs. Details on this clone: The antigen remains unidentified.

The CDR3 loop spans 13 amino acids. Trimming shortened V by 2 bases and J by 8 bases, and 15 bases separated the two germline ends. Germline V gives CDR1 GTSNPN, CDR2 SVGIG (reference sequence). Overall study findings and caveats: The small number of patients limits these findings pending further validation. No direct test of biological reproducibility was done here. Tregs expanded with activated donor B cells seemed most donor-specific.

The receptor was isolated from a human donor in good health. The genes are TRBV30 and TRBJ1-2; D possibly corresponds to TRBD1 (5 bases). Sequenced material: CD4+ T cells from blood. The CDR3 DNA reads as TGTGCCTGGAGTCGGGGACGACAGTGGGGCTACACCTTC. Its protein is CAWSRGRQWGYTF.